The following is a TCR beta chain sequence with its context. Germline V gives CDR1 KGHDR, CDR2 SFDVKD. This CDR3 has 16 amino acids. With 5 bases removed from V and 2 bases from J, the gap between germline ends came to 15 bases. Produced via immunoSEQ multiplex PCR; TCRdb's table is partial and in-frame only. The sample comprises some 220,000 clones, approximately 81% of which are singletons, and around 3% rests with the top ten. This sample was included in a study of blood T cell repertoires in COVID-19. This sequence was found in a man in his fifties who had recovered from COVID-19. Input material: peripheral blood. The chain joins TRBV24-1 to TRBJ1-5, with D possibly being TRBD1 (5 bases). DNA of the CDR3: TGTGCCACCAGTGGGCATCAGGGTAGAGGCAATCAGCCCCAGCATTTT. Encoded protein: CATSGHQGRGNQPQHF.